This TCR beta chain is from a study of T-cell memory formation after mild COVID-19. This CDR3 has 15 amino acids. Trimming cost V 6 bases and J 3 bases; bases outside gene matches: 9. Germline CDR1 SNHLY, CDR2 FYNNEI. Using its own MiXCR run on the 5' RACE reads, TCRdb lists one record per CDR3 protein. Among 380,000 or so distinct CDR3 sequences listed, 12% to 15% were seen once. A few counts support this clonotype. The V gene is TRBV2, the J gene TRBJ2-3; TRBD2 matches at 7 bases. The sequenced sample was PBMCs or a T cell subset sorted from them (not recorded which). The origin of this receptor is a man aged 18 to 35 who had mild COVID-19 (a few samples of this study predate the infection). Cell type and time point are not known. This chain's CDR3 is CASRPPSGWTDTQYF. In DNA, the CDR3 is TGTGCCAGCAGACCCCCTAGCGGTTGGACAGATACGCAGTATTTT.